This T cell receptor beta chain appears in the sequencing data of a study of blood T cells in healthy people across ages. The second PCR ran about 6 to 12 cycles with a sample-barcoded 5' primer and J-beta primers. TCRdb re-analysed the 5' RACE reads in MiXCR, keeping a single row per CDR3 protein. The sample consists of about 900,000 distinct CDR3 sequences, approximately 49% of them appearing once. Staff drew 9 to 10 milliliters of peripheral blood from each donor. The table lists this clonotype with a count of one. Its matching antigen is unknown. Broader study findings: A conclusive naive versus antigen-experienced comparison was prevented by the unsorted PBMCs. In long-lived donors, naive CD4+ cell counts and diversity exceeded those of aged donors. The fall in TCR beta diversity per million T cells was roughly linear with age.

Germline V lookup: CDR1 SNHLY, CDR2 FYNNEI. CDR3 size: 13 residues. The V gene lost 7 bases and the J gene lost 3 bases, with 12 bases spanning the gap. This sequence was found in a man aged 30-40 years in good health. What was sequenced was blood. The chain joins TRBV2 to TRBJ1-1, with D unresolved. Here the CDR3 reads CASNKRRDTEAFF. CDR3 nucleotides: TGTGCCAGCAATAAACGAAGGGACACTGAAGCTTTCTTT.